The 14 T cell receptor beta chains in this list originate from one sample, sequenced in a study of T cells after yellow fever vaccination. TCRdb ran MiXCR on the 5' RACE reads and lists one entry per CDR3 protein. Of a few hundred thousand distinct CDR3 sequences in the sample, 3.6% were seen once. Sequenced material: PBMCs, taken 15 days after the yellow fever booster vaccination. Receptor source: a man aged 18 to 35 who received the YFV17D yellow fever vaccine.

In its sample, this clonotype was seen many times. The chain joins TRBV7-9 to TRBJ1-2, with 11 bases matching TRBD1. The CDR3 is made up of 14 amino acids. From germline, CDR1 is SEHNR and CDR2 FQNEAQ (reference sequence). V was pared by 3 bases and J by 6 bases, with 3 bases of the junction left unmatched. The CDR3, as DNA: TGTGCCAGCAGCTTCGGACAGGGGGCGGATGGCTACACCTTC. Amino acids: CASSFGQGADGYTF.

There are many counts of this clonotype. V gene TRBV29-1 combines with J gene TRBJ2-1; unclear D gene. This CDR3 is built from 11 residues. Trimming took off 4 bases at V and 8 bases at J, with 9 bases between the two ends. Germline loops: CDR1 SQVTM, CDR2 ANQGSEA. The CDR3 region has the DNA TGCAGCGTTGTAGGGTACGATGAGCAGTTCTTC. Encoded protein: CSVVGYDEQFF.

This clonotype was recorded at least ten times. V gene TRBV28 combines with J gene TRBJ1-2, with 10 nucleotides matching TRBD1. In germline, CDR1 is MDHEN, CDR2 SYDVKM. J was trimmed by 5 bases and V by 6 bases; bases with no gene match: 6. The length of the CDR3 is 14 residues. The CDR3: CASSSGTGAYGYTF. DNA of the CDR3: TGTGCCAGCAGCTCTGGGACAGGGGCTTATGGCTACACCTTC.

The CDR3 reads CAISFRGNSGNTIYF. The CDR3 DNA reads TGTGCCATCAGCTTTCGGGGGAACTCTGGAAACACCATATATTTT. The chain couples TRBV10-3 to TRBJ1-3, with D tentatively TRBD1 (5 bases). V lost 6 bases to trimming and J lost 0 bases, with 12 bases between them. The germline CDR1 and CDR2 sequences are ENHRY and SYGVKD. The CDR3 is made up of 15 amino acids.

This clonotype was recorded at least ten times. This rearrangement joins TRBV6-2 or TRBV6-3 to TRBJ1-1; no definite D call. This CDR3 comprises 16 residues. Germline loops: CDR1 MNHEY, CDR2 SVGEGT. Trimming cost V 4 bases and J 7 bases, with 22 bases left between them. This chain's CDR3 is CASSLSLRAPVGEAFF. The CDR3 DNA reads TGTGCCAGCAGTTTATCCCTCCGGGCCCCTGTGGGTGAAGCTTTCTTT.

There are many counts of this clonotype. This chain uses TRBV9 with TRBJ2-2; no firm D call. The CDR3 contains 14 residues. Germline values: CDR1 SGDLS, CDR2 YYNGEE. Between the trimmed V and J ends, which lost 1 base and 0 bases, there was a span of 4 bases. The DNA for the CDR3 is TGTGCCAGCAGCGTACCCGCGAACACCGGGGAGCTGTTTTTT. It encodes CASSVPANTGELFF.

This clonotype appeared a few times. The chain couples TRBV7-2 to TRBJ1-6; the D gene is possibly TRBD1 (5 bases). Trimming stripped 8 bases from V and 10 bases from J, with 15 bases between. The length of the CDR3 is 13 residues. Germline CDR1 reads SGHTA; CDR2 reads FQGNSA. CDR3 nucleotides: TGTGCCAGCGTCATAATGGGGGACTCACCCCTCCACTTT. Its protein product is CASVIMGDSPLHF.

This clonotype was picked up a small number of times. The chain has TRBV19 and TRBJ2-3; D gene unclear. V was cut by 3 bases and J by 8 bases, with 6 bases left in between. The CDR3 runs to 11 residues. Per the germline V gene, CDR1 is LNHDA and CDR2 is SQIVND (reference sequence). The CDR3 here is CASSILGTQYF. CDR3 DNA sequence: TGTGCCAGTAGTATTTTAGGTACGCAGTATTTT.

This clonotype was counted a few times. This chain uses TRBV5-1 with TRBJ2-3; D ambiguous. The V gene lost 4 bases and the J gene lost 2 bases, with 8 bases spanning the gap. Looked up from germline, CDR1 is SGHRS and CDR2 is YFSETQ. This CDR3 has 13 residues. CDR3 amino acids: CASSPYATDTQYF. The CDR3 region has the DNA TGCGCCAGCAGCCCCTATGCCACAGATACGCAGTATTTT.

Notes on this clonotype: This may be a read error, as it is one base from a much larger clone. The CDR3 region is CASSRPGDSSEAFF. CDR3 coding DNA: TGTGCCAGTAGTCGCCCTGGGGACAGTTCTGAAGCTTTCTTT. The chain recombines TRBV19 with TRBJ1-1; 7 bases fit TRBD1. The J segment lost 6 bases and the V segment lost 5 bases, leaving 9 bases of the junction unmatched. This CDR3 has 14 residues. CDR1 and CDR2 from the germline V gene are LNHDA and SQIVND (reference sequence).

With regard to this clonotype: A much larger clone sits a single nucleotide away, making a read error possible. The chain carries TRBV20-1 and TRBJ2-5; 9 bases agree with TRBD1. The germline V gene encodes CDR1 DFQATT and CDR2 SNEGSKA (reference sequence). CDR3 length: 16 residues. The CDR3 DNA sequence: TGCAGTGCTAGATCGCTCTCGGACAGGGGCCAAGATACCCAGTACTTC. Translation: CSARSLSDRGQDTQYF.

This clonotype was observed many times. This chain connects TRBV5-1 to TRBJ2-1, with D possibly being TRBD1 (8 bases). The CDR3 has 15 amino acids. The V gene lost 2 bases and the J gene lost 7 bases, with 16 bases spanning the gap. Looked up from germline, CDR1 is SGHRS and CDR2 is YFSETQ. DNA for the CDR3: TGCGCCAGCAGCTTCCCACAGGGGGGGGTTAATGAGCAGTTCTTC. Its protein product is CASSFPQGGVNEQFF. Using reference TRBV5-1 and TRBJ2-1 for the parts outside the CDR3, the full variable domain is KAGVTQTPRYLIKTRGQQVTLSCSPISGHRSVSWYQQTPGQGLQFLFEYFSETQRNKGNFPGRFSGRQFSNSRSEMNVSTLELGDSALYLCASSFPQGGVNEQFFGPGTRLTVL.

This clonotype was counted at least ten times. The chain employs TRBV7-6 and TRBJ1-1; unclear D gene. The V gene lost 1 base and the J gene lost 2 bases, with 8 bases spanning the gap. This CDR3 has 14 residues. CDR1 and CDR2 (germline): SGHVS, FNYEAQ. The chain's CDR3 is CASSLGGLNTEAFF. CDR3 DNA sequence: TGTGCCAGCAGCTTAGGAGGGCTCAACACTGAAGCTTTCTTT.

In its sample, this clonotype was seen many times. The chain carries TRBV4-1 and TRBJ2-7, with a weak D call TRBD1 (7 bases). The CDR3 totals 16 residues. From germline, CDR1 is MGHRA and CDR2 YSYEKL. V was pared by 0 bases and J by 7 bases, with 19 bases between. The CDR3 loop is CASSQEGSGGNGEQYF. The CDR3 DNA reads as TGCGCCAGCAGCCAAGAGGGGTCAGGGGGGAACGGGGAGCAGTACTTC.